Each of the 14 T cell receptor beta chains below was sequenced from the same sample in a study of beta chain features in type 1 diabetes. Expressed TCRB transcripts were sequenced after all isolated RNA was converted to cDNA. Libraries were prepared by immunoSEQ multiplex PCR; TCRdb keeps only in-frame clonotypes and omits some of them. This sample yields fewer than 250,000 clones, of which around 68% are seen a single time; approximately 0.053% belongs to the top ten. The sequenced sample was naive CD4+ T cells from blood. All receptors derive from a man between 25 and 39 years old in good health.

V is TRBV5-1 and J is TRBJ2-5; D is possibly TRBD2 (5 bases). Trimming cost V 0 bases and J 2 bases, with 11 bases left between them. This CDR3 is 15 amino acids long. Germline CDR1 SGHRS, CDR2 YFSETQ. The CDR3 DNA is TGCGCCAGCAGCTTGGAGGCTAGCAAACAAGAGACCCAGTACTTC. Protein product: CASSLEASKQETQYF.

CDR3 sequence reads: CASSSLGTDYNEQFF. As DNA, the CDR3 is TGTGCCAGCAGCTCCTTAGGGACGGACTACAATGAGCAGTTCTTC. The chain uses TRBV7-9 and TRBJ2-1, with D possibly being TRBD1 or TRBD2 (5 bases each). Germline V gives CDR1 SEHNR, CDR2 FQNEAQ (reference sequence). With 4 bases removed from V and 3 bases from J, the gap between germline ends came to 13 bases. The CDR3 spans 15 residues. Drawing the rest from reference TRBV7-9 and TRBJ2-1, the complete variable domain is DTGVSQNPRHKITKRGQNVTFRCDPISEHNRLYWYRQTLGQGPEFLTYFQNEAQLEKSRLLSDRFSAERPKGSFSTLEIQRTEQGDSAMYLCASSSLGTDYNEQFFGPGTRLTVL.

The CDR3 sequence is CASSYLGSNYGYTF. The CDR3 nucleotides are TGTGCCAGCAGTTACTTGGGATCCAACTATGGCTACACCTTC. The V call is TRBV6-5, the J call TRBJ1-2; D uncertain. The CDR3 spans 14 residues. Germline V gene data show CDR1 as MNHEY and CDR2 as SVGAGI. The ends were cut back, 1 base at V and 2 bases at J, with 8 bases in the middle.

This rearrangement joins TRBV7-6 to TRBJ2-7; D gene ambiguous. Germline CDR1 reads SGHVS; CDR2 reads FNYEAQ. The CDR3 consists of 12 residues. Between the trimmed V and J ends, which lost 1 base and 7 bases, there was a span of 8 bases. The CDR3 region has the DNA TGTGCCAGCAGCTTAGGGAGTGGGGAGCAGTACTTC. It translates to CASSLGSGEQYF.

The chain uses TRBV30 and TRBJ2-3, with D unresolved. V was trimmed by 5 bases and J by 2 bases, leaving 11 bases between them. The CDR3 runs to 13 residues. Germline V gives CDR1 GTSNPN, CDR2 SVGIG (reference sequence). CDR3 in DNA: TGTGCCTGGTCAACTGGGTTCACAGATACGCAGTATTTT. Translation gives CAWSTGFTDTQYF.

The chain couples TRBV25-1 to TRBJ2-3, with 7 positions matching TRBD2. This CDR3 comprises 15 residues. CDR1 and CDR2 from the germline V gene are MGHDK and SYGVNS. Trimming took 4 bases from V and 3 from J; bases not matched to a gene: 7. The CDR3 reads CASSAKRELTDTQYF. The CDR3 bases are TGTGCCAGCAGTGCCAAGCGGGAACTTACAGATACGCAGTATTTT.

This clone turned up a few times. The V and J genes are TRBV29-1 and TRBJ2-7; D is ambiguous. The CDR3 has 11 residues. Germline assignment: CDR1 SQVTM and CDR2 ANQGSEA. Trimming removed 7 bases at V and 6 bases at J, with 13 bases between. The CDR3: CSALAEFEQYF. In DNA form, the CDR3 reads TGCAGCGCACTTGCGGAGTTCGAGCAGTACTTC.

This chain uses TRBV29-1 with TRBJ2-5; perhaps TRBD1 as D (6 bases). V was shortened by 1 base and J by 3 bases, with 6 bases between the two germline ends. Germline values: CDR1 SQVTM, CDR2 ANQGSEA. This CDR3 is 12 amino acids long. The CDR3 spells CSVEGQEETQYF. The DNA of the CDR3 is TGCAGCGTTGAAGGACAGGAAGAGACCCAGTACTTC.

This clone has more than one count but fewer than ten. This chain connects TRBV25-1 to TRBJ2-5; 7 bases are shared with TRBD1. The germline gives CDR1 MGHDK, CDR2 SYGVNS. This CDR3 comprises 12 residues. Trimming at V came to 3 bases and at J to 13 bases, leaving 8 bases not matched to a gene. The CDR3 nucleotides read TGTGCCAGCAGTGAGGGACAGCCGGGTCGGTACTTC. Its translation: CASSEGQPGRYF.

This clone was seen more than once but under ten times. The chain links TRBV29-1 to TRBJ1-1, with D perhaps matching TRBD1 (5 bases). CDR1 is SQVTM, CDR2 ANQGSEA, per germline. V shed 4 bases and J shed 1 base, with 10 bases lying between them. There are 13 residues in the CDR3. This CDR3 reads CSVVGTGNTEAFF. The CDR3, as DNA: TGCAGCGTTGTGGGGACGGGGAACACTGAAGCTTTCTTT.

V gene TRBV30 combines with J gene TRBJ2-1; perhaps TRBD2 as D (5 bases). This CDR3 has 15 residues. V lost 4 bases and J lost 5, with 18 bases in between. Germline lookup yields CDR1 GTSNPN and CDR2 SVGIG (reference sequence). For the CDR3, the DNA is TGTGCCTGGACTCCCGGGGAGCGACTCGACAATGAGCAGTTCTTC. It codes for CAWTPGERLDNEQFF.

The V gene is TRBV29-1, the J gene TRBJ2-1, with D hard to call. V gave up 6 bases and J gave up 7 bases, with 7 bases separating them. Looked up from germline, CDR1 is SQVTM and CDR2 is ANQGSEA. CDR3 length: 10 amino acids. The CDR3 DNA sequence: TGCAGCGTATTGGGGAATGAGCAGTTCTTC. Translating gives CSVLGNEQFF.

V is TRBV29-1 and J is TRBJ2-7, with 8 bases lining up with TRBD2. CDR1 and CDR2 (germline): SQVTM, ANQGSEA. V was clipped by 6 bases and J by 7 bases; unmatched bases: 11. CDR3 length equals 13 residues. CDR3 in DNA: TGCAGCGTGTCGGGACTAGGGCTACTGGAGCAGTACTTC. This encodes CSVSGLGLLEQYF.

The rearrangement links TRBV29-1 to TRBJ2-5; D is possibly TRBD1 or TRBD2 (5 bases each). CDR1 is SQVTM and CDR2 is ANQGSEA in the germline V gene. V lost 7 bases to trimming and J lost 5 bases, with 17 bases between them. This CDR3 spans 13 amino acids. The CDR3 nucleotides are TGCAGCGCTCCATCTTGGGGCGGGGAGACCCAGTACTTC. Translation: CSAPSWGGETQYF.